This TCR beta chain stems from a study of patients and donors after allogeneic stem cell transplantation. Each CDR3 protein is one row after TCRdb ran MiXCR on the RT-PCR reads. The top ten clones hold 9.5% to 13% of a sample with approximately 200,000 distinct CDR3 sequences, 12% to 15% of them seen once. Germline V lookup: CDR1 MNHEY, CDR2 SMNVEV (reference sequence). The J segment lost 2 bases and the V segment lost 4 bases, leaving 8 bases of the junction unmatched. The CDR3 is 16 amino acids. This clonotype was recorded at least ten times. The sequence derives from a human donor who was either an allogeneic HSCT recipient or a stem cell or donor lymphocyte infusion donor (not recorded which). It is not recorded whose cells these are; they may come from a transplant donor. The chain joins TRBV27 to TRBJ2-5, with 9 bases lining up with TRBD2. What was sequenced was blood, either unsorted or a sorted T cell fraction (not recorded which). The CDR3 coding sequence is TGTGCCAGCAGTTCTCTTAGGCGGGGGGGACAAGAGACCCAGTACTTC. Amino acids: CASSSLRRGGQETQYF.